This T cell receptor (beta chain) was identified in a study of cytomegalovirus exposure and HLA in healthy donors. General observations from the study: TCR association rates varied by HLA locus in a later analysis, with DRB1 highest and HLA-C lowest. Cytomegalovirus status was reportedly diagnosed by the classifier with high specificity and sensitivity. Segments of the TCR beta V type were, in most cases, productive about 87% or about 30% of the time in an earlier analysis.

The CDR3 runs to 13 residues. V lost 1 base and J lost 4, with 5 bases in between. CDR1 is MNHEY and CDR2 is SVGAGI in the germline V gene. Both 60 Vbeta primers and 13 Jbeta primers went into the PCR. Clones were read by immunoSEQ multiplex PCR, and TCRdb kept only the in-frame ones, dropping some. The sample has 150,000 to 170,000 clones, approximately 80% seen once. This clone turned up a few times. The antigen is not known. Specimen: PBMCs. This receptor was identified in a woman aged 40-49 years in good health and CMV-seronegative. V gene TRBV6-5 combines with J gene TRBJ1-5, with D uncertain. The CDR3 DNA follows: TGTGCCAGCAGTTACTTGGAGAATCAGCCCCAGCATTTT. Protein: CASSYLENQPQHF.